Included here is one T cell receptor beta chain sequence, with context. Its antigen is undetermined. Only in-frame clones appear in the TCRdb table, and some are missing; sequencing was by immunoSEQ multiplex PCR. This sample yields roughly 420,000 clones, of which roughly 90% are seen a single time; less than 4.5% belongs to the top ten. These data belong to a study of Ad26.COV2.S vaccination and SARS-CoV-2 variants. Study details: Ad26.COV2.S arm of COV1001 included the donor. The study gave Ad26.COV2.S intramuscularly, once or twice 56 days apart.

The treatment is: some 20 received Ad26.COV2.S at low or high dose, single or two shots; about 5 received placebo; per-sample allocation not given. Sampling was done on day 63 after the first vaccine or placebo injection. Expression of Wuhan-strain SARS-CoV-2 spike came from the Ad26 vector that formed the vaccine. This CDR3 region has 18 residues. Trimming at V came to 0 bases and at J to 5 bases, leaving 13 bases not matched to a gene. The germline gives CDR1 SGHVS, CDR2 FQNEAQ. General observations from the study: Compared with placebo recipients, vaccine recipients had higher spike-specific TCR breadth.

The chain couples TRBV7-8 to TRBJ2-5; 9 bases agree with TRBD1. The sequence came from a person between 18 and 60 years old who received the Ad26.COV2.S COVID-19 vaccine or a placebo. The sequenced sample was peripheral blood, obtained in a trial of Ad26.COV2.S vaccine versus placebo. The CDR3 sequence: CASSLAPRQGGRRETQYF. CDR3 coding DNA: TGTGCCAGCAGCTTAGCTCCCAGACAGGGGGGTAGAAGGGAGACCCAGTACTTC.